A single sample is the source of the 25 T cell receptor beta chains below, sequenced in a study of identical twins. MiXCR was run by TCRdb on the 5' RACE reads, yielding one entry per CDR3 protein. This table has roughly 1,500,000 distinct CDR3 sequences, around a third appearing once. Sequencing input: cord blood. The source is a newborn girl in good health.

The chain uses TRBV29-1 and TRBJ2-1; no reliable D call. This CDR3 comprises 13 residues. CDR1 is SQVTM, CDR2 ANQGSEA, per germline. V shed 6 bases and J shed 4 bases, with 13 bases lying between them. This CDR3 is CSVERNPYNEQFF. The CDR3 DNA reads TGCAGCGTCGAACGGAACCCATACAATGAGCAGTTCTTC.

For the CDR3, the DNA is TGTGCCAGCAGCTTACCCAAAGCTTCTGGCGAGCAGTACTTC. This encodes CASSLPKASGEQYF. The chain combines TRBV7-2 with TRBJ2-4; D is unresolved. The end of the DNA fits TRBJ2-7 better, so the J call may be wrong. CDR3 length: 14 residues. Germline V lookup: CDR1 SGHTA, CDR2 FQGNSA.

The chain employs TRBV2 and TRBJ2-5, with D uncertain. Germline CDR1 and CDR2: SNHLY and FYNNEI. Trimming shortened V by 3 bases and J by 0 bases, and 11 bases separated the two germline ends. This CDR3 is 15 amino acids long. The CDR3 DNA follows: TGTGCCAGCAGTGACCGGACCGGGTACCAAGAGACCCAGTACTTC. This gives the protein CASSDRTGYQETQYF.

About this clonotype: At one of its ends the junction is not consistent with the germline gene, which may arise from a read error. The CDR3 nucleotides are TGTGCCAGCAGCCACTATGGGGCGGATGAAAAACCGTTTTTT. It is translated as CASSHYGADEKPFF. The chain recombines TRBV25-1 with TRBJ1-4; a possible D gene is TRBD1 (5 bases). Germline V lookup: CDR1 MGHDK, CDR2 SYGVNS. CDR3 length equals 14 residues.

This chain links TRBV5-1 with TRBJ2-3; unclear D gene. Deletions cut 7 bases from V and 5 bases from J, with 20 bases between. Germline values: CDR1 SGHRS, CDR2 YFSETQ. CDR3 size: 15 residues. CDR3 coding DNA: TGCGCCAGCGCGCGGACCGGCGGTATGGGAGATACGCAGTATTTT. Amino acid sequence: CASARTGGMGDTQYF.

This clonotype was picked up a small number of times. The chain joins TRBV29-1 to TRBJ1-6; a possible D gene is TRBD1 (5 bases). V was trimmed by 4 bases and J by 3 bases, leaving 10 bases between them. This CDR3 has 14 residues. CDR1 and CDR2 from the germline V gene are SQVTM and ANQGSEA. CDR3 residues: CSVGTGHYNSPLHF. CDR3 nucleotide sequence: TGCAGCGTTGGGACTGGACACTATAATTCACCCCTCCACTTT.

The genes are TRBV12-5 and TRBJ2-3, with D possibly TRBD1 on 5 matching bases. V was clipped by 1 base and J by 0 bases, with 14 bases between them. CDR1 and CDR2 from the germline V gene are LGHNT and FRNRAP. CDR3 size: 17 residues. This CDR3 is CASGLGNGAASTDTQYF. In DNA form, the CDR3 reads TGTGCTAGTGGTTTGGGTAATGGGGCCGCTAGCACAGATACGCAGTATTTT.

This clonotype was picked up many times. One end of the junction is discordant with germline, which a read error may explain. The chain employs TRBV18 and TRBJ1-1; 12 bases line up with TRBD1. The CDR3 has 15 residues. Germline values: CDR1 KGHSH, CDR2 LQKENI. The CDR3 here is CASSPGQGANTEAFF. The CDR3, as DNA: TGCGCCAGCAGCCCGGGACAGGGGGCGAACACTGAAGCTTTCTTT.

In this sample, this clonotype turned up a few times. CDR3 protein: CASSQDFIRLVRETQYF. The CDR3, as DNA: TGTGCCAGCAGCCAAGATTTTATTCGTCTAGTAAGGGAGACCCAGTACTTC. The chain employs TRBV4-2 and TRBJ2-4; D remains unclear. The J call is in doubt because the DNA end fits TRBJ2-5 better. CDR3 length equals 17 residues. The germline gives CDR1 LGHNA, CDR2 YNFKEQ.

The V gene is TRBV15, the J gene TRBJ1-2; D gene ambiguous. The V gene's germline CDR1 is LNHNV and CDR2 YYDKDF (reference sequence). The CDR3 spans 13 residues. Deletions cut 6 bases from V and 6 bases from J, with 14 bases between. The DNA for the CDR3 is TGTGCCACCAGTCGTGCGGTTACGAATGGCTACACCTTC. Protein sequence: CATSRAVTNGYTF.

The CDR3 sequence: CSASQEGTDTQYF. In DNA form, the CDR3 reads TGCAGTGCATCTCAGGAGGGCACAGATACGCAGTATTTT. V is TRBV20-1 and J is TRBJ2-3; weak D call: TRBD2 (5 bases). The germline V gene encodes CDR1 DFQATT and CDR2 SNEGSKA (reference sequence). CDR3 length equals 13 residues. V was shortened by 6 bases and J by 1 base, with 11 bases between the two germline ends.

In nucleotides, the CDR3 is TGTGCCAGCACCCCCGGGACACAAAGAAGAGAGACCCAGTACTTC. As protein: CASTPGTQRRETQYF. The J gene is TRBJ2-5, the V gene TRBV7-9, with D perhaps TRBD1 (6 bases). Germline V gene lookup returns CDR1 SEHNR and CDR2 FQNEAQ (reference sequence). Trimming took off 7 bases at V and 4 bases at J, with 19 bases between the two ends. The CDR3 length is 15 residues. Variable domain in full (rest from reference TRBV7-9 and TRBJ2-5): DTGVSQNPRHKITKRGQNVTFRCDPISEHNRLYWYRQTLGQGPEFLTYFQNEAQLEKSRLLSDRFSAERPKGSFSTLEIQRTEQGDSAMYLCASTPGTQRRETQYFGPGTRLLVL.

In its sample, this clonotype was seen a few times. The CDR3 region has the DNA TGCAGTGCTACAGATTGGACAGGGGGCACCCGCCATGGCTACACCTTC. Its translation: CSATDWTGGTRHGYTF. This chain joins TRBV20-1 and TRBJ1-2; TRBD1 aligns across 11 bases. Unmatched junction bases numbered 13, after V lost 4 bases and J lost 6 bases. CDR3 length equals 16 residues. Per the germline V gene, CDR1 is DFQATT and CDR2 is SNEGSKA (reference sequence).

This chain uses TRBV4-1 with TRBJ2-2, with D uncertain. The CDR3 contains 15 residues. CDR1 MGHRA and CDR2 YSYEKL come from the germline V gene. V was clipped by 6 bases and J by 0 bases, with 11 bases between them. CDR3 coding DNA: TGCGCCAGCAGACCGGCTAGATCGAACACCGGGGAGCTGTTTTTT. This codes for CASRPARSNTGELFF.

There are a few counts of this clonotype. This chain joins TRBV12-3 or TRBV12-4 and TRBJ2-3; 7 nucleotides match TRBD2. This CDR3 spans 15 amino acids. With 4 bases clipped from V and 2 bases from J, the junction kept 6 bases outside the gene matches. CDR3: CASSSSGEHTDTQYF. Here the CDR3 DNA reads TGTGCCAGCAGTTCCAGCGGGGAACACACAGATACGCAGTATTTT.

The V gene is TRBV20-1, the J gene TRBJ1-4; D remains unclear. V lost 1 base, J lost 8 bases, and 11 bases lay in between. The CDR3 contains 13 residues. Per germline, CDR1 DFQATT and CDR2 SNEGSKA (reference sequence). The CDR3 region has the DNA TGCAGTGCTAGAGGAGTAGTTCGCGAAAAACTGTTTTTT. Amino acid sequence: CSARGVVREKLFF.

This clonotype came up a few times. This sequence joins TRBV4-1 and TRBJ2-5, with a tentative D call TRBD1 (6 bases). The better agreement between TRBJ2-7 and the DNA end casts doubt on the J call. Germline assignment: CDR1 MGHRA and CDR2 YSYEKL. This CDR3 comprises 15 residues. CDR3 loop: CASSQQPRSRGEQYF. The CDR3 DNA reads TGCGCCAGCAGCCAGCAGCCAAGATCCAGGGGCGAGCAGTACTTC.

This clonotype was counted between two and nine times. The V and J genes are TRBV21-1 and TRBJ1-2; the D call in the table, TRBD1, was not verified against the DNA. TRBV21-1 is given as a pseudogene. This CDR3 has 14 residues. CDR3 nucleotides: TGTGCCAGCAGCAACTTACAGGGAAACTATGGCTACACCTTC. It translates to CASSNLQGNYGYTF.

The CDR3 coding sequence is TGTGCCAGCAGCCAAGACCCGGGACTAGCGGGGGTCCTGGCCAAAAACATTCAGTACTTC. Residues: CASSQDPGLAGVLAKNIQYF. J is TRBJ2-4 and V is TRBV3-1; 14 bases are shared with TRBD2. The CDR3 contains 20 residues. Trimming cost V 0 bases and J 1 base; bases outside gene matches: 8. Germline loops: CDR1 LGHDT, CDR2 YNNKEL (reference sequence).

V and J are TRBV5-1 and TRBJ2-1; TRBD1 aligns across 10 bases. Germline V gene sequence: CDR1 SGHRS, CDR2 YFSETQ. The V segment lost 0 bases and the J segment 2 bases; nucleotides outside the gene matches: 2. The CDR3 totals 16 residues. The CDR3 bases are TGCGCCAGCAGCTTGGGACAGGGGGCCCCCTACAATGAGCAGTTCTTC. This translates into CASSLGQGAPYNEQFF. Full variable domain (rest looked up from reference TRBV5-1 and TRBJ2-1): KAGVTQTPRYLIKTRGQQVTLSCSPISGHRSVSWYQQTPGQGLQFLFEYFSETQRNKGNFPGRFSGRQFSNSRSEMNVSTLELGDSALYLCASSLGQGAPYNEQFFGPGTRLTVL.

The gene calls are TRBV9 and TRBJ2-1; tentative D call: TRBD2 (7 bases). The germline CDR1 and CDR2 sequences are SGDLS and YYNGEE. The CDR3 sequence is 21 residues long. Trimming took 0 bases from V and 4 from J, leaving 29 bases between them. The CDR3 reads CASSVEGIQEKGGNYYNEQFF. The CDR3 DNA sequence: TGTGCCAGCAGCGTAGAGGGAATCCAGGAGAAGGGGGGGAATTATTACAATGAGCAGTTCTTC.

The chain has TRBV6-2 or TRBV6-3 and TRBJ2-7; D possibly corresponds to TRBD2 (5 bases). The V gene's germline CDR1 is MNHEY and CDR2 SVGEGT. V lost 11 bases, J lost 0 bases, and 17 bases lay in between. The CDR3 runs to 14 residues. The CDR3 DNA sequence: TGTGCCGCTACACGGAGGAGGAGCTCCTACGAGCAGTACTTC. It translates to CAATRRRSSYEQYF.

The CDR3 reads CATGSAATDTQYF. CDR3 DNA: TGTGCCACCGGGTCAGCGGCCACAGATACGCAGTATTTT. The V call is TRBV24-1, the J call TRBJ2-3; tentative D call: TRBD2 (5 bases). The CDR3 consists of 13 residues. Between the trimmed V and J ends, which lost 9 bases and 2 bases, there was a span of 11 bases. Germline assignment: CDR1 KGHDR and CDR2 SFDVKD.

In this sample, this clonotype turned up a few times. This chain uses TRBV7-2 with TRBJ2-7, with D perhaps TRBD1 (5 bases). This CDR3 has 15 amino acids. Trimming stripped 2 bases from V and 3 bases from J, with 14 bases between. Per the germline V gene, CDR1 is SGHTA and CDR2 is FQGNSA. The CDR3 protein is CASSLYPGHGYEQYF. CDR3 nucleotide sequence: TGTGCCAGCAGCTTATACCCTGGACATGGCTACGAGCAGTACTTC.

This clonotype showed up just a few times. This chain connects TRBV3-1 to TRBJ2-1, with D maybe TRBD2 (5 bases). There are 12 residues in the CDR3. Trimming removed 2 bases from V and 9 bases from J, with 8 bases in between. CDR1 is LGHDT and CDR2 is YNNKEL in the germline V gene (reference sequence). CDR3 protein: CASSQLAAEQFF. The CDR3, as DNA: TGTGCCAGCAGCCAACTAGCAGCTGAGCAGTTCTTC.